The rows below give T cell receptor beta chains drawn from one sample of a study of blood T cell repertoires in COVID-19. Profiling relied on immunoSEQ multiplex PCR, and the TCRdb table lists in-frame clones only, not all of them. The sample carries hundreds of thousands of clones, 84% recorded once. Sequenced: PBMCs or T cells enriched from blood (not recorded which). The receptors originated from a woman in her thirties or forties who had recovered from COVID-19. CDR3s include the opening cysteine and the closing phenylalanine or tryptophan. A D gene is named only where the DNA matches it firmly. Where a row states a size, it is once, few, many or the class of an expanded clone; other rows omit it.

TGCGCCAGCAGCCAAGAGCTCTTTTGGGCTAATTCACCCCTCCACTTT,CASSQELFWANSPLHF,NA,TRBV4-1,NA,TRBJ1-6
TGTGCCACCACCCACTCGGGGTCTAGCACAGATACGCAGTATTTT,CATTHSGSSTDTQYF,NA,TRBV24-1,NA,TRBJ2-3
TGCAGTGCTAGTACCCAGGGGGGCAACACTGAAGCTTTCTTT,CSASTQGGNTEAFF,NA,TRBV20-1,TRBD1,TRBJ1-1
TGTGCCAGTAGTATAAGCGGACAGACTGAAGCTTTCTTT,CASSISGQTEAFF,NA,TRBV19,NA,TRBJ1-1
TGCGCCAGCAGCTTGCTTAGCGGACAAGAGACCCAGTACTTC,CASSLLSGQETQYF,NA,TRBV5-1,NA,TRBJ2-5
TGTGCCAGCTCAGCCAGGGGAAGAGCCTACGAGCAGTACTTC,CASSARGRAYEQYF,NA,TRBV18,NA,TRBJ2-7
TGTGCCAGCAGTAGCGGCCCCGCCTCCTACGAGCAGTACTTC,CASSSGPASYEQYF,many,TRBV28,NA,TRBJ2-7
TGTGCCAGCAGCCAAGATCGGGGACAGGGTACCTACGAGCAGTACTTC,CASSQDRGQGTYEQYF,NA,TRBV14,TRBD1,TRBJ2-7
TGTGCCAGCAGTCTAGGTACTGGAAACACCATATATTTT,CASSLGTGNTIYF,NA,TRBV12-3/TRBV12-4,NA,TRBJ1-3
TGTGCCACCAGTGATTCCCGTGGCGAGCAGTTCTTC,CATSDSRGEQFF,NA,TRBV24-1,NA,TRBJ2-1
TGTGCCAGCTCACCTCCCGGGACTAGCGGGATGCAAGAGACCCAGTACTTC,CASSPPGTSGMQETQYF,NA,TRBV18,TRBD2,TRBJ2-5
TGTGCCAGCAGTAAAACATGGGACAGGCAAGAGACCCAGTACTTC,CASSKTWDRQETQYF,NA,TRBV27,TRBD1,TRBJ2-5
TGTGCCACCAGTGATTTAGGAGGGGGCAGAAACGGGGAGCTGTTTTTT,CATSDLGGGRNGELFF,NA,TRBV24-1,NA,TRBJ2-2
TGCGCCCCTCAGGTCCCCACCGGGATCACCTACAATGAGCAGTTCTTC,CAPQVPTGITYNEQFF,NA,TRBV10-1,NA,TRBJ2-1
TGTGCCAGTAATTTACTAGCGGAAAAAAACATTCAGTACTTC,CASNLLAEKNIQYF,NA,TRBV19,TRBD2,TRBJ2-4
TGCGCCAGCAGCTGGACAGGTGGGGATGGCTACACCTTC,CASSWTGGDGYTF,NA,TRBV5-1,TRBD1,TRBJ1-2
TGTGCCAGCAGCTTAGTTTGGCAGGGGGCGCGCACTGAAGCTTTCTTT,CASSLVWQGARTEAFF,NA,TRBV11-1,TRBD1,TRBJ1-1
TGCGCCAGCAGTGAGACGAGGGAATCTGAAGCTTTCTTT,CASSETRESEAFF,NA,TRBV10-2,NA,TRBJ1-1
TGTGCCAGCACTTACCGGGACAGGGGGCGTAAAGGGGCCAACGTCCTGACTTTC,CASTYRDRGRKGANVLTF,NA,TRBV27,TRBD1,TRBJ2-6
TGTGCTAGTCATGGGCCTCTTGGGGAAAAACTGTTTTTT,CASHGPLGEKLFF,NA,TRBV10-3,NA,TRBJ1-4
TGTGCCACCCGAGCGCGGGACTCCTACAATGAGCAGTTCTTC,CATRARDSYNEQFF,NA,TRBV14,NA,TRBJ2-1
TGTGCCACCAGTGATTCGGCTCACGGGAAACAGATCAATGAGCAGTTCTTC,CATSDSAHGKQINEQFF,NA,TRBV24-1,NA,TRBJ2-1
TGCGCCAGCAGCTTTGGGAGGAACTATGGCTACACCTTC,CASSFGRNYGYTF,NA,TRBV5-1,NA,TRBJ1-2
TGCGCCAGCAGCTCCGGGACAGGGGGAGTGAACACTGAAGCTTTCTTT,CASSSGTGGVNTEAFF,NA,TRBV5-1,TRBD1,TRBJ1-1
TGCGCCAGCAGCTTCCTAGCGGGAGCAACCGCCTCCTACAATGAGCAGTTCTTC,CASSFLAGATASYNEQFF,NA,TRBV5-1,TRBD2,TRBJ2-1
TGTGCCAGCAGCCAAGAACTAGAGGGGGCCTCGCGGAACACTGAAGCTTTCTTT,CASSQELEGASRNTEAFF,NA,TRBV3-1/TRBV3-2,TRBD1,TRBJ1-1
TGTGCCAGCAGTTACCCAGCGGGAGGCCAAGAGACCCAGTACTTC,CASSYPAGGQETQYF,NA,TRBV28,TRBD2,TRBJ2-5
TGTGCCAGCAGCAAGCGGGACTTCCCCGGGGAGCTGTTTTTT,CASSKRDFPGELFF,NA,TRBV9,TRBD2,TRBJ2-2
TGTGCCAGCAGTCCCGCACAGACGATACCCCTCCACTTT,CASSPAQTIPLHF,NA,TRBV6-6,NA,TRBJ1-6
TGTGCCAGCAGCTTCTCGCGGAGCACAGATACGCAGTATTTT,CASSFSRSTDTQYF,NA,TRBV7-2,NA,TRBJ2-3
TGTGCCAGCAGCTCCTCCCCCAGGGGTGATGGCTACACCTTC,CASSSSPRGDGYTF,NA,TRBV5-4,NA,TRBJ1-2
TGTGCCAGCAGTTGGAGGTCAGGGGACACCGGGGAGCTGTTTTTT,CASSWRSGDTGELFF,NA,TRBV6-5,NA,TRBJ2-2
TGTGCCAGCCGAGGGAGGTACTGGGAATTTACCGGCACAGATACGCAGTATTTT,CASRGRYWEFTGTDTQYF,NA,TRBV27,NA,TRBJ2-3
TGTGCCAGCAGCCTCATAACAGGGGCCTATGGCTACACCTTC,CASSLITGAYGYTF,NA,TRBV5-5,TRBD1,TRBJ1-2
TGTGCCATCAGTGAGGACAGCTACGAGCAGTACTTC,CAISEDSYEQYF,NA,TRBV10-3,NA,TRBJ2-7
TGTGCCAGCACGGGGGACAATCAGCCCCAGCATTTT,CASTGDNQPQHF,once,TRBV28,NA,TRBJ1-5
TGTGCCAGCAGCTTAAGTAGGGGACAAGCCGAGCAGTACTTC,CASSLSRGQAEQYF,once,TRBV7-9,NA,TRBJ2-7
TGTGCCAGCAGTTCCGGAGTGGAGACCCAGTACTTC,CASSSGVETQYF,NA,TRBV2,NA,TRBJ2-5
TGTGCCAGCAGTTCCCCCCGGCGGGTGAACTACAATGAGCAGTTCTTC,CASSSPRRVNYNEQFF,NA,TRBV28,NA,TRBJ2-1
TGTGCCAGCAGCTCCCTCGACAGGGGGAACACTGAAGCTTTCTTT,CASSSLDRGNTEAFF,few,TRBV5-5,TRBD1,TRBJ1-1
TGTGCCAGCAGCCAAGGAGGGATAGGGGCTTTCTTT,CASSQGGIGAFF,NA,TRBV3-1/TRBV3-2,NA,TRBJ1-1
TGTGCCACCAGTGATTTGGCTAGCGGGGATAGCACAGATACGCAGTATTTT,CATSDLASGDSTDTQYF,NA,TRBV24-1,TRBD2,TRBJ2-3
TGCGCCAGCAGCTTGATTTCGACAGGGGGAGGTGGCTACACCTTC,CASSLISTGGGGYTF,NA,TRBV5-1,TRBD1,TRBJ1-2
TGTGCCAGCAGTTTCTCGTCGGGTCAGCCCCAGCATTTT,CASSFSSGQPQHF,NA,TRBV27,NA,TRBJ1-5
TGTGCCACCAGCAGAGGGGTAGCGGGAGGTCATACGCAGTATTTT,CATSRGVAGGHTQYF,NA,TRBV15,TRBD2,TRBJ2-3
TGTGCCAGCAGTTTTCACAGCCTTACTTGGACCTACGAGCAGTACTTC,CASSFHSLTWTYEQYF,NA,TRBV7-9,NA,TRBJ2-7
TGTGCCAGCAGTTTATCCTCTAAAGAGACCCAGTACTTC,CASSLSSKETQYF,NA,TRBV12-3/TRBV12-4,NA,TRBJ2-5
TGCGCCAGCAGCCCCACTCGGGGGGGGTGCTATGGCTACACCTTC,CASSPTRGGCYGYTF,NA,TRBV23-1,NA,TRBJ1-2
TGTGCCAGCTCACCGGGACTAGCGGGAGTCGAGACCCAGTACTTC,CASSPGLAGVETQYF,NA,TRBV18,TRBD2,TRBJ2-5
TGTGCCATCTACAGGGTAGAAGACGACGAGCAGTACTTC,CAIYRVEDDEQYF,NA,TRBV10-3,NA,TRBJ2-7
TGCGCCAGCAGCCAAGACCCTGCTAGCGGTAACACCGGGGAGCTGTTTTTT,CASSQDPASGNTGELFF,NA,TRBV4-3,TRBD2,TRBJ2-2
TGTGCCAGCAGCACCCACCGGGCCGGGGAGCTGTTTTTT,CASSTHRAGELFF,NA,TRBV7-3,NA,TRBJ2-2
TGTGCCAGCAGTTACTCCAGCGGGAGAGATGAGCAGTTCTTC,CASSYSSGRDEQFF,NA,TRBV6-2/TRBV6-3,TRBD2,TRBJ2-1
TGTGCCAGCAGTTTACCCACTAGCGTAGATACGCAGTATTTT,CASSLPTSVDTQYF,once,TRBV28,TRBD2,TRBJ2-3
TGTGCCAGCACCCTAATCGGAGCAACTAATGAAAAACTGTTTTTT,CASTLIGATNEKLFF,NA,TRBV6-5,NA,TRBJ1-4
TGCGCCAGCAGCTTGGAGACAGGGGCTAACTATGGCTACACCTTC,CASSLETGANYGYTF,NA,TRBV5-1,TRBD1,TRBJ1-2
TGTGCCAGCAGCTTACGGCCGGCTAGCGCCGCAGATACGCAGTATTTT,CASSLRPASAADTQYF,NA,TRBV7-2,NA,TRBJ2-3
TGTGCCAGCAGTGAATTGGCGGGAGGGCCTCCCGCGTACAATGAGCAGTTCTTC,CASSELAGGPPAYNEQFF,few,TRBV6-1,TRBD2,TRBJ2-1